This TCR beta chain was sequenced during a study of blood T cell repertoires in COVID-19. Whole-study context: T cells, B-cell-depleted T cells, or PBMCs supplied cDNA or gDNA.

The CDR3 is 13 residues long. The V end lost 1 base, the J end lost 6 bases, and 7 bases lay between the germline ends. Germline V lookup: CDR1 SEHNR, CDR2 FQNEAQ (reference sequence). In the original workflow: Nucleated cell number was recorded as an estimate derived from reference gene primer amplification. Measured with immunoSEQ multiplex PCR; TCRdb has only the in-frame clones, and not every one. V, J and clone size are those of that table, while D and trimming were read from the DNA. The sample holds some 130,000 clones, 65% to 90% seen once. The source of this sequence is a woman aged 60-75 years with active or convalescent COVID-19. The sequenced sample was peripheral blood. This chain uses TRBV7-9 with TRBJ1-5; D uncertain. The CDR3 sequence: CASSLGGLQPQHF. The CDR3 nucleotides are TGTGCCAGCAGCTTAGGTGGGCTTCAGCCCCAGCATTTT.